The T cell receptor beta chain described here comes from a study of CD8 T cells in ankylosing spondylitis. From the 5' RACE reads, TCRdb called clonotypes with MiXCR, one entry per CDR3 protein. The top ten hold around 0.99% of the sample, which has 300,000 to 400,000 distinct CDR3 sequences, about 15% seen once. V gave up 4 bases and J gave up 7 bases, with 12 bases separating them. Germline CDR1 SGHRS, CDR2 YFSETQ. The CDR3 runs 13 residues. This TCR was recovered from a male donor with ankylosing spondylitis or in good health (not recorded which). Specimen: blood, either unsorted or a sorted T cell fraction (not recorded which). The chain employs TRBV5-1 and TRBJ1-5; no definite D call. CDR3 bases: TGCGCCAGCAGCCCGGAGAGGAACCAGCCCCAGCATTTT. Its protein product is CASSPERNQPQHF.